This TCR beta chain was documented in a study of CD8+ T cells in alopecia areata. Study findings and constraints: While patients received tofacitinib, many expanded lesional clones remained present in scalp and blood.

Sequencing used cDNA as its template, made by extracting RNA and reverse transcribing it. Libraries were prepared by immunoSEQ multiplex PCR; TCRdb keeps only in-frame clonotypes and omits some of them. In the table there are more than 140,000 clones, around 83% of which are singletons. J was trimmed by 0 bases and V by 3 bases; bases with no gene match: 3. Per germline, CDR1 SEHNR and CDR2 FQNEAQ (reference sequence). This CDR3 contains 16 residues. A remark on this clone: The antigen remains undetermined.

Stated treatment: oral pan-JAK inhibitor, 5-10 mg twice daily. Specimen: CD8+ T cells sorted from blood, collected at week 4, from a patient treated with tofacitinib. The chain carries TRBV7-9 and TRBJ1-5; 9 bases fit TRBD1. The source of this sequence is a human donor with alopecia areata. CDR3 nucleotides: TGTGCCAGCAGCTTCCGGGACAGGGATAGCAATCAGCCCCAGCATTTT. It encodes CASSFRDRDSNQPQHF.